The rows below give T cell receptor beta chains drawn from one sample of a study of T cells after yellow fever vaccination. One entry per CDR3 protein, called by TCRdb with MiXCR from the 5' RACE reads. The table has 150,000 to 200,000 distinct CDR3 sequences, about 11% seen once; the top ten hold roughly a third. This specimen was CD8+ T cells sorted from PBMCs, taken 15 days after the yellow fever booster vaccination. These receptors were taken from a man younger than 30 who received the YFV17D yellow fever vaccine. Each CDR3 is given with its conserved first and last residue. Fields, in order: V gene, J gene, CDR3 protein.

V gene: TRBV7-9; J gene: TRBJ2-5; CDR3 protein: CASTTELQETQYF
V gene: TRBV7-9; J gene: TRBJ1-5; CDR3 protein: CASSLGQGDGNQPQHF
V gene: TRBV29-1; J gene: TRBJ2-1; CDR3 protein: CSVEAASGATYNEQFF
V gene: TRBV29-1; J gene: TRBJ1-3; CDR3 protein: CSVEDSENSGNTIYF
V gene: TRBV5-1; J gene: TRBJ1-3; CDR3 protein: CASSPDRQGDSGNTIYF
V gene: TRBV9; J gene: TRBJ1-2; CDR3 protein: CASSEPASGIDPPQSYGYTF
V gene: TRBV5-5; J gene: TRBJ2-3; CDR3 protein: CASRWPSGPSTDTQYF
V gene: TRBV12-3/TRBV12-4; J gene: TRBJ2-3; CDR3 protein: CASSPLDGSTDTQYF
V gene: TRBV7-8; J gene: TRBJ2-3; CDR3 protein: CASSLGAGTSTDTQYF
V gene: TRBV7-8; J gene: TRBJ1-1; CDR3 protein: CASSMPGVKPGEAFF
V gene: TRBV7-3; J gene: TRBJ2-3; CDR3 protein: CASSFPRDTQYF
V gene: TRBV6-1; J gene: TRBJ1-3; CDR3 protein: CASSEGRVGDITIYF
V gene: TRBV6-2/TRBV6-3; J gene: TRBJ2-1; CDR3 protein: CASRPGQGGYNEQFF
V gene: TRBV7-2; J gene: TRBJ2-1; CDR3 protein: CASSFPLAGIYNEQFF
V gene: TRBV6-1; J gene: TRBJ2-7; CDR3 protein: CASSGDIYYEQYF
V gene: TRBV6-1; J gene: TRBJ2-3; CDR3 protein: CASPGTGHTDTQYF
V gene: TRBV7-2; J gene: TRBJ1-1; CDR3 protein: CASRPVGDPNTEAFF
V gene: TRBV27; J gene: TRBJ2-7; CDR3 protein: CASSLTGQGSYEQYF
V gene: TRBV5-1; J gene: TRBJ1-5; CDR3 protein: CASSLDPGLSNQPQHF
V gene: TRBV6-5; J gene: TRBJ1-2; CDR3 protein: CASSYSRHSANYGYTF
V gene: TRBV2; J gene: TRBJ2-3; CDR3 protein: CASSEVDTQYF
V gene: TRBV6-6; J gene: TRBJ1-1; CDR3 protein: CASSYKVEMNTEAFF
V gene: TRBV9; J gene: TRBJ2-7; CDR3 protein: CASSVGPTGEYEQYF
V gene: TRBV7-9; J gene: TRBJ2-3; CDR3 protein: CASSSSGGRTDTQYF
V gene: TRBV4-1; J gene: TRBJ2-3; CDR3 protein: CASSQAGGAGDTQYF
V gene: TRBV19; J gene: TRBJ1-2; CDR3 protein: CASSISVGNGYTF
V gene: TRBV9; J gene: TRBJ2-3; CDR3 protein: CASSVGEDTQYF
V gene: TRBV19; J gene: TRBJ1-5; CDR3 protein: CASSTSWRDRIVGQPQHF
V gene: TRBV7-3; J gene: TRBJ2-1; CDR3 protein: CASSLTTGGNEQFF
V gene: TRBV27; J gene: TRBJ1-6; CDR3 protein: CASSLSGGNRNSPLHF
V gene: TRBV7-9; J gene: TRBJ2-1; CDR3 protein: CASSSTSLAGGYNEQFF
V gene: TRBV6-6; J gene: TRBJ2-3; CDR3 protein: CASSYSFASSTDTQYF
V gene: TRBV6-2/TRBV6-3; J gene: TRBJ1-2; CDR3 protein: CASSQQGSGYGYTF
V gene: TRBV27; J gene: TRBJ2-2; CDR3 protein: CASGGHGTGELFF
V gene: TRBV27; J gene: TRBJ1-1; CDR3 protein: CASSTNQRDTEAFF
V gene: TRBV27; J gene: TRBJ2-5; CDR3 protein: CASGLVTQYF
V gene: TRBV7-9; J gene: TRBJ1-5; CDR3 protein: CASSLGQGNQPQHF
V gene: TRBV7-9; J gene: TRBJ2-1; CDR3 protein: CASSLEGLVDEQFF
V gene: TRBV12-3/TRBV12-4; J gene: TRBJ2-1; CDR3 protein: CASSSLTFNEQFF
V gene: TRBV4-1; J gene: TRBJ1-5; CDR3 protein: CASSQDMGYSNQPQHF
V gene: TRBV11-2; J gene: TRBJ2-2; CDR3 protein: CASSLIPGTGGISYTGELFF
V gene: TRBV11-2; J gene: TRBJ1-5; CDR3 protein: CASSLDAFEGKNQPQHF
V gene: TRBV7-2; J gene: TRBJ2-2; CDR3 protein: CASSQLAGGQTGELFF
V gene: TRBV5-4; J gene: TRBJ2-1; CDR3 protein: CASSLYYNEQFF
V gene: TRBV27; J gene: TRBJ2-1; CDR3 protein: CASSLTSFNEQFF
V gene: TRBV29-1; J gene: TRBJ2-7; CDR3 protein: CSVRTGHEQYF
V gene: TRBV29-1; J gene: TRBJ2-7; CDR3 protein: CSVRLAGGYEQYF
V gene: TRBV7-9; J gene: TRBJ1-2; CDR3 protein: CASSLTPGTGINYGYTF
V gene: TRBV4-3; J gene: TRBJ2-7; CDR3 protein: CASSQDRGGDSYEQYF
V gene: TRBV5-1; J gene: TRBJ1-5; CDR3 protein: CASSLSSSSNQPQHF
V gene: TRBV6-2/TRBV6-3; J gene: TRBJ2-1; CDR3 protein: CASSRQGRNEQFF
V gene: TRBV7-9; J gene: TRBJ1-3; CDR3 protein: CASSPTGPGNTIYF
V gene: TRBV12-3/TRBV12-4; J gene: TRBJ2-3; CDR3 protein: CASTPWSGGNAVSTDTQYF
V gene: TRBV6-6; J gene: TRBJ2-7; CDR3 protein: CASSYDFQGRSEQYF
V gene: TRBV5-1; J gene: TRBJ1-5; CDR3 protein: CASSSDSNQPQHF